The sequence of this T cell receptor beta chain was determined in a study of post-analysis software for immune sequencing data. Study conclusions and caveats: TRBV segments more frequent in patients than in controls numbered several and included TRBV5-6, TRBV5-1 and TRBV20-1. Controls had significantly higher normalized Chao1 diversity than multiple sclerosis patients.

Carried by the TCR beta cDNA libraries were unique molecular identifiers. Each CDR3 protein gets one entry after TCRdb re-called the PCR reads with MiXCR. Seen here are about 800,000 distinct CDR3 sequences, 25% to 30% observed once, and the top ten hold approximately 0.55%. On this clonotype itself: No antigen is known for it.

Germline V gene data show CDR1 as SNHLY and CDR2 as FYNNEI. Trimming took off 10 bases at V and 5 bases at J, with 15 bases between the two ends. This CDR3 has 13 amino acids. The chain combines TRBV2 with TRBJ2-1; weak D call: TRBD1 (6 bases). Sequencing was done on a sample of blood. The origin of this receptor is a girl aged 10 to 17 with multiple sclerosis. The CDR3 DNA is TGTGCCACCTGGGGGCAGGGCGACAATGAGCAGTTCTTC. Translation: CATWGQGDNEQFF.